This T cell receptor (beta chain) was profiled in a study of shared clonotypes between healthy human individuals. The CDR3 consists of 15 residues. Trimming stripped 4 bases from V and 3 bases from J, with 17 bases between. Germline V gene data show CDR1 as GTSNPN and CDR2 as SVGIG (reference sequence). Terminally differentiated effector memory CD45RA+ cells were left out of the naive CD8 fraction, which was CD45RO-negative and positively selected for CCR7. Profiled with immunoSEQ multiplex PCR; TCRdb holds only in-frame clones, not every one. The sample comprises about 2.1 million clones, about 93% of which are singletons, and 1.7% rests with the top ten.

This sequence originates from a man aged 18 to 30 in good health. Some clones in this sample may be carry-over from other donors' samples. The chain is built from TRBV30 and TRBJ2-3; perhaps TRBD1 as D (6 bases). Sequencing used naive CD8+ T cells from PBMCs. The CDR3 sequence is CAWTRGRGGTDTQYF. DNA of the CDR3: TGTGCCTGGACCCGCGGCAGGGGTGGAACAGATACGCAGTATTTT. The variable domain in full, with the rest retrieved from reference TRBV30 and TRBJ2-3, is SQTIHQWPATLVQPVGSPLSLECTVEGTSNPNLYWYRQAAGRGLQLLFYSVGIGQISSEVPQNLSASRPQDRQFILSSKKLLLSDSGFYLCAWTRGRGGTDTQYFGPGTRLTVL.